What follows are 12 T cell receptor beta chains derived from one specimen sequenced in a study of shared clonotypes between healthy human individuals. Clones were read by immunoSEQ multiplex PCR, and TCRdb kept only the in-frame ones, dropping some. This table holds 300,000 to 400,000 clones, more than 60% found once. Sequenced input: memory CD4+ T cells sorted from blood. The subset denotes: CD45RA-negative fraction. These receptors were collected from a man aged 25-45 years in good health.

The rearrangement links TRBV20-1 to TRBJ2-3, with D unclear. Germline-derived CDR1 and CDR2 are DFQATT and SNEGSKA (reference sequence). V lost 6 bases to trimming and J lost 2 bases, with 6 bases between them. The CDR3 extends over 11 amino acids. The CDR3 region is CSAKDTDTQYF. The CDR3 DNA reads as TGCAGTGCCAAAGACACAGATACGCAGTATTTT.

This clone occurred a few times. This CDR3 is also generated by other DNA sequences in the sample. The chain combines TRBV18 with TRBJ2-5, with 7 bases identical to TRBD1. V lost 4 bases, J lost 0 bases, and 2 bases stayed unmatched. This CDR3 has 14 residues. From germline, CDR1 is KGHSH and CDR2 LQKENI. The CDR3 reads CASSRGQYQETQYF. Written as DNA, the CDR3 is TGTGCCAGCTCACGGGGACAGTACCAAGAGACCCAGTACTTC.

This clone was observed a few times. The chain carries TRBV6-5 and TRBJ2-3; D may be TRBD1 or TRBD2 (5 bases each). This CDR3 comprises 13 residues. CDR1 and CDR2 from the germline V gene are MNHEY and SVGAGI. The V end was cut by 7 bases, the J end by 10 bases, with 18 bases between. CDR3: CASTDLNGAPQYF. The CDR3 coding sequence is TGTGCCAGCACGGACTTGAACGGGGCTCCGCAGTATTTT.

The V call is TRBV28, the J call TRBJ2-7, with 8 bases matching TRBD1. The CDR3 loop spans 13 amino acids. Germline V gene sequence: CDR1 MDHEN, CDR2 SYDVKM. J lost 2 bases, V lost 10 bases, and 7 bases had no gene match. The CDR3 DNA follows: TGTGCCACCCAAGGGACAGGTACCTACGAGCAGTACTTC. It specifies CATQGTGTYEQYF.

The V call is TRBV4-1, the J call TRBJ2-1, with 10 bases identical to TRBD1. The CDR3 spans 16 residues. Germline CDR1 and CDR2: MGHRA and YSYEKL. J gave up 9 bases and V 6 bases, and 14 bases lay outside the gene matches. The CDR3 region is CASRTTGTGVKGEQFF. DNA for the CDR3: TGCGCCAGCAGAACAACCGGGACAGGGGTAAAGGGTGAGCAGTTCTTC.

This chain links TRBV29-1 with TRBJ2-2; D ambiguous. From germline, CDR1 is SQVTM and CDR2 ANQGSEA. The CDR3 consists of 14 residues. Between the trimmed V and J ends, which lost 2 bases and 0 bases, there was a span of 7 bases. The CDR3: CSVERQPNTGELFF. The DNA of the CDR3 is TGCAGCGTTGAAAGGCAGCCGAACACCGGGGAGCTGTTTTTT.

The chain has TRBV11-3 and TRBJ2-7; D gene uncertain. V was cut by 1 base and J by 3 bases, with 7 bases left in between. This CDR3 is built from 13 residues. Germline assignment: CDR1 SGHNT and CDR2 YENEEA. This CDR3 is CASSLVPDYEQYF. CDR3 DNA sequence: TGTGCCAGCAGCTTAGTTCCAGACTACGAGCAGTACTTC.

The chain joins TRBV30 to TRBJ1-4; the D is unclear. CDR3 length equals 12 residues. Germline V lookup: CDR1 GTSNPN, CDR2 SVGIG (reference sequence). Trimming took off 5 bases at V and 8 bases at J, with 12 bases between the two ends. The CDR3, as DNA: TGTGCCTGGCGACGGGGAAGCGAAAAACTGTTTTTT. This codes for CAWRRGSEKLFF.

Only a few counts were recorded for this clone. V is TRBV10-2 and J is TRBJ1-2; D ambiguous. The CDR3 runs 16 residues. The germline V gene encodes CDR1 WSHSY and CDR2 SAAADI. V was shortened by 6 bases and J by 8 bases, with 25 bases between the two germline ends. The CDR3 protein is CASRPRSGPTIYGYTF. In DNA, the CDR3 is TGCGCCAGCAGACCGAGGTCCGGTCCCACTATCTACGGCTACACCTTC.

J is TRBJ2-2 and V is TRBV11-2, with a weak D call TRBD1 (6 bases). V dropped 0 bases and J dropped 7 bases, with 18 bases sitting between them. The CDR3 has 17 residues. The germline V gene has CDR1 SGHAT and CDR2 FQNNGV. CDR3 sequence reads: CASSLEIATGRVGELFF. CDR3 bases: TGTGCCAGCAGCTTAGAAATAGCGACAGGCAGGGTCGGGGAGCTGTTTTTT.

The chain combines TRBV6-6 with TRBJ2-2, with D possibly TRBD2 on 6 matching bases. The CDR3 is made up of 14 amino acids. The germline V gene encodes CDR1 MNHNY and CDR2 SVGAGI (reference sequence). Trimming removed 6 bases at V and 1 base at J, with 9 bases between. The CDR3 sequence: CASRTTRNTGELFF. CDR3 DNA sequence: TGTGCCAGCAGGACGACTAGGAACACCGGGGAGCTGTTTTTT.

This clone was seen once. This sequence joins TRBV25-1 and TRBJ2-3; D ambiguous. CDR3 length equals 11 residues. In germline, CDR1 is MGHDK, CDR2 SYGVNS. Between the trimmed V and J ends, which lost 7 bases and 1 base, there was a span of 3 bases. Written as DNA, the CDR3 is TGTGCCAGCACCGGCACAGATACGCAGTATTTT. Translation gives CASTGTDTQYF.